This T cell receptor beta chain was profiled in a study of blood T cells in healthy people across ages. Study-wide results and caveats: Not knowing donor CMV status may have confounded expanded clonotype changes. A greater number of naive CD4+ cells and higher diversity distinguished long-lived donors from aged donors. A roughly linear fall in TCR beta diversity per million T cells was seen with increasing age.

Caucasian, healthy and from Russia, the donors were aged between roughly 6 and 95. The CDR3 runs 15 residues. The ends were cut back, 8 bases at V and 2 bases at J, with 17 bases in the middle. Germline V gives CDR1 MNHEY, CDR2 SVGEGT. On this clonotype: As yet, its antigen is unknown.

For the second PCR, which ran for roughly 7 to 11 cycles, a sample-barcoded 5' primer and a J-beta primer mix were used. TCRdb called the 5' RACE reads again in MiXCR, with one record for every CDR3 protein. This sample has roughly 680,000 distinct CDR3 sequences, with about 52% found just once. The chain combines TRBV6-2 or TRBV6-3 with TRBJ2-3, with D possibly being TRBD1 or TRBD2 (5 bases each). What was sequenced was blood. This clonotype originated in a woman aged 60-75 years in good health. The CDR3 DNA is TGTGCCAGCGGGCCCCGGGACGGATACACAGATACGCAGTATTTT. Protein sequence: CASGPRDGYTDTQYF.